This section outlines one T cell receptor beta chain sequence together with its context. This specimen belongs to a study of lymphopenia after photon versus proton radiotherapy. Repertoires were generated with immunoSEQ multiplex PCR, while TCRdb's copy carries only in-frame clones and drops some. The repertoire holds about 70,000 clones, with less than 95% as singletons. The clonotype was recovered from a woman aged 40 to 50 with cholangiocarcinoma. The material sequenced was peripheral blood, taken from a patient treated with photon-based radiotherapy.

The chain's CDR3 is CASSHRDASSYEQYF. The CDR3 DNA sequence: TGCGCCAGCAGTCATCGGGACGCCAGCTCCTACGAGCAGTACTTC. This rearrangement joins TRBV23-1 to TRBJ2-7; D may match TRBD1 or TRBD2 (5 bases each). TRBV23-1 is an ORF; its function is uncertain. V was shortened by 3 bases and J by 0 bases, with 12 bases between the two germline ends. This CDR3 is 15 amino acids long.